Each of the 21 T cell receptor beta chains below was sequenced from the same sample in a study of CD8 T cells in ankylosing spondylitis. One entry per CDR3 protein, called by TCRdb with MiXCR from the 5' RACE reads. Here the sample spans about 230,000 distinct CDR3 sequences, roughly 8% being singletons. The specimen was blood, either unsorted or a sorted T cell fraction (not recorded which). The receptors here all came from a female donor with ankylosing spondylitis or in good health (not recorded which).

This clonotype was picked up many times. The rearrangement uses TRBV27 and TRBJ2-2, with a possible D match to TRBD1 (6 bases). The germline V gene has CDR1 MNHEY and CDR2 SMNVEV (reference sequence). V was cut by 7 bases and J by 6 bases, with 12 bases left in between. This CDR3 is 13 amino acids long. DNA of the CDR3: TGTGCCAGCACCCCTAGGGGGTCCGGGGAGCTGTTTTTT. Translated: CASTPRGSGELFF.

This clonotype was detected a few times. The gene calls are TRBV7-9 and TRBJ2-1; maybe TRBD2 (6 bases). CDR1 is SEHNR, CDR2 FQNEAQ, per germline (reference sequence). This CDR3 is built from 15 residues. Between the trimmed V and J ends, which lost 1 base and 4 bases, there was a span of 11 bases. CDR3 sequence (DNA): TGTGCCAGCAGCTTAGAGGTGGCGGGGTACAATGAGCAGTTCTTC. This gives the protein CASSLEVAGYNEQFF.

The table lists this clonotype with many counts. V and J are TRBV6-6 and TRBJ2-3; unclear D gene. This CDR3 comprises 13 residues. V dropped 2 bases and J dropped 5 bases, with 8 bases sitting between them. The V gene's germline CDR1 is MNHNY and CDR2 SVGAGI (reference sequence). The CDR3 sequence is CASSYVKGDTQYF. CDR3 nucleotide sequence: TGTGCCAGCAGTTACGTTAAGGGAGATACGCAGTATTTT.

This clonotype was seen repeatedly, ten times or more. This rearrangement joins TRBV24-1 to TRBJ1-2; D remains unclear. The length of the CDR3 is 13 residues. Germline-derived CDR1 and CDR2 are KGHDR and SFDVKD. V was shortened by 5 bases and J by 0 bases, with 6 bases between the two germline ends. CDR3 nucleotides: TGTGCCACCAGTGCGGGTTCTAACTATGGCTACACCTTC. Translated: CATSAGSNYGYTF.

This clonotype was found a few times. The genes are TRBV6-4 and TRBJ2-1, with TRBD2 matching over 14 bases. In germline, CDR1 is MRHNA, CDR2 SNTAGT. The CDR3 is 15 amino acids. The ends lost 3 bases at V and 8 bases at J; junction bases unmatched: 3. This CDR3 is CASSEETSGGDEQFF. The CDR3 nucleotides read TGTGCCAGCAGTGAGGAGACTAGCGGGGGGGATGAGCAGTTCTTC.

This clonotype was seen many times. The CDR3: CASSFGRDGIQYF. The DNA of the CDR3 is TGTGCCAGCAGTTTCGGACGCGACGGCATTCAGTACTTC. The rearrangement uses TRBV6-5 and TRBJ2-4; D call uncertain. V lost 4 bases and J lost 9, with 13 bases in between. This CDR3 is built from 13 residues. From germline, CDR1 is MNHEY and CDR2 SVGAGI.

The sample holds many counts of this clonotype. The rearrangement joins TRBV28 to TRBJ1-4; a weak D match, TRBD1 (6 bases). Deletions cut 3 bases from V and 3 bases from J, with 11 bases between. CDR1 MDHEN and CDR2 SYDVKM come from the germline V gene. CDR3 size: 15 residues. The CDR3 nucleotides are TGTGCCAGCAGTTTGGGTCGGGGGCCTAATGAAAAACTGTTTTTT. Translating it yields CASSLGRGPNEKLFF.

This clonotype was found many times. The chain links TRBV12-3 or TRBV12-4 to TRBJ2-7; the match to TRBD1 covers 9 bases. This CDR3 has 13 residues. V shed 8 bases and J 5 bases; nucleotides not matched to a gene: 7. The CDR3 sequence: CASSGDRVHEQYF. The CDR3 DNA follows: TGTGCCAGCTCTGGGGACAGGGTCCACGAGCAGTACTTC.

Regarding this clonotype: Its ends do not fully match the called genes, so a read error is possible. The chain combines TRBV7-6 with TRBJ2-5; 8 bases map to TRBD2. The CDR3 has 16 amino acids. Germline lookup yields CDR1 SGHVS and CDR2 FNYEAQ. In DNA, the CDR3 is TGTGCTAGCAGCTTGCCTTTAACTAGCGGCCAAGAGACCCAGTACTTC. Its protein is CASSLPLTSGQETQYF.

This clonotype was detected many times. The CDR3 DNA reads TGTGCCAGCAGCCTCCTCCGACAGGGAGGGGACGAGCAGTTCTTC. Amino acids: CASSLLRQGGDEQFF. The chain couples TRBV9 to TRBJ2-1; D may match TRBD1 or TRBD2 (7 bases each). This CDR3 contains 15 residues. Germline lookup yields CDR1 SGDLS and CDR2 YYNGEE. The V and J ends lost 4 bases and 10 bases respectively, with 21 bases between them. Full variable domain (missing parts from reference TRBV9 and TRBJ2-1): DSGVTQTPKHLITATGQRVTLRCSPRSGDLSVYWYQQSLDQGLQFLIQYYNGEERAKGNILERFSAQQFPDLHSELNLSSLELGDSALYFCASSLLRQGGDEQFFGPGTRLTVL.

J is TRBJ2-7 and V is TRBV5-4; weak D call: TRBD1 (6 bases). V was clipped by 4 bases and J by 12 bases, with 35 bases between them. The CDR3 has 18 amino acids. Germline lookup yields CDR1 SGHNT and CDR2 YYREEE (reference sequence). The CDR3 nucleotides are TGTGCCAGCAGCCCCGGGACATCCTTCAGGAGTAGCTTCGACAAGCGGTACTTC. Its translation is CASSPGTSFRSSFDKRYF.

This clonotype was observed many times. The J gene is TRBJ1-1, the V gene TRBV7-8; 10 bases agree with TRBD1. After removal of 4 bases from V and 4 bases from J, the junction contained 6 bases not matched to a gene. CDR1 is SGHVS, CDR2 FQNEAQ, per germline. The CDR3 is made up of 15 amino acids. For the CDR3, the DNA is TGTGCCAGCAGCTCATTCCGGGACAGGGGCACTGAAGCTTTCTTT. It encodes CASSSFRDRGTEAFF.

This chain links TRBV27 with TRBJ2-5; D call uncertain. CDR1 is MNHEY, CDR2 SMNVEV, per germline (reference sequence). This CDR3 has 13 amino acids. Trimming shortened V by 6 bases and J by 2 bases, and 10 bases separated the two germline ends. The CDR3 DNA is TGTGCCAGCAGCACGACTTTACAAGAGACCCAGTACTTC. Translated: CASSTTLQETQYF.

This clonotype showed up many times. CDR3 amino acids: CASSARDNSPLHF. The DNA of the CDR3 is TGTGCCAGCAGCGCCCGGGACAATTCACCCCTCCACTTT. The V and J genes are TRBV9 and TRBJ1-6, with D maybe TRBD1 (5 bases). The V and J ends lost 3 bases and 7 bases respectively, with 8 bases between them. This CDR3 has 13 residues. The germline V gene has CDR1 SGDLS and CDR2 YYNGEE.

This clonotype was seen a handful of times. The rearrangement links TRBV7-2 to TRBJ2-7, with 10 bases that match TRBD1. J was trimmed by 7 bases and V by 5 bases; bases with no gene match: 8. The CDR3 extends over 14 amino acids. Germline values: CDR1 SGHTA, CDR2 FQGNSA. This CDR3 reads CASSPRTGGVEQYF. The CDR3 DNA reads as TGTGCCAGCAGCCCCAGGACAGGGGGTGTAGAGCAGTACTTC.

This clonotype came up many times. The genes are TRBV12-3 or TRBV12-4 and TRBJ2-7; TRBD2 matches 11 bases. CDR3 length equals 15 residues. After removal of 3 bases from V and 7 bases from J, the junction contained 8 bases not matched to a gene. CDR3 amino acids: CASSFGGLAGYEQYF. CDR3 DNA: TGTGCCAGCAGTTTTGGCGGACTAGCGGGTTATGAGCAGTACTTC.

This clonotype has ten or more counts. The V gene is TRBV7-9, the J gene TRBJ2-2; 10 bases align to TRBD1. The CDR3 runs 15 residues. Germline V gene data show CDR1 as SEHNR and CDR2 as FQNEAQ (reference sequence). The junction had 7 bases not matched to a gene; V was cut back by 6 bases and J by 6 bases. The DNA for the CDR3 is TGTGCCAGCAGTCAAGGGACAGGGGATTCCGGGGAGCTGTTTTTT. Protein sequence: CASSQGTGDSGELFF.

The genes are TRBV25-1 and TRBJ1-2; no reliable D call. Trimming removed 4 bases at V and 3 bases at J, with 15 bases between. The CDR3 is 15 amino acids. Germline V gene data show CDR1 as MGHDK and CDR2 as SYGVNS. Written as DNA, the CDR3 is TGTGCCAGCAGTGGAGGGATAGGTGGAGACTATGGCTACACCTTC. It is translated as CASSGGIGGDYGYTF.

Many counts were recorded for this clonotype. V and J are TRBV20-1 and TRBJ1-2; D call uncertain. Trimming removed 6 bases from V and 3 bases from J, with 8 bases in between. Germline V lookup: CDR1 DFQATT, CDR2 SNEGSKA (reference sequence). The CDR3 is made up of 11 amino acids. CDR3 residues: CSAIADYGYTF. The CDR3 coding sequence is TGCAGTGCCATCGCGGACTATGGCTACACCTTC.

This clonotype was picked up many times. The chain links TRBV27 to TRBJ2-1; 9 positions match TRBD2. V lost 4 bases, J lost 6 bases, and 7 bases stayed unmatched. Germline lookup yields CDR1 MNHEY and CDR2 SMNVEV (reference sequence). This CDR3 spans 15 amino acids. The CDR3 sequence: CASSSPGLASNEQFF. The CDR3 region has the DNA TGTGCCAGCAGTTCTCCAGGACTAGCGAGCAATGAGCAGTTCTTC.

This clonotype was counted many times. The rearrangement joins TRBV24-1 to TRBJ2-2, with TRBD1 identical over 7 bases. The CDR3 length is 13 residues. Per germline, CDR1 KGHDR and CDR2 SFDVKD. V shed 9 bases, J shed 4 bases, and the junction held 4 bases outside the gene matches. CDR3 bases: TGTGCCACCCGACAGGGCACCACCGGGGAGCTGTTTTTT. Protein product: CATRQGTTGELFF.